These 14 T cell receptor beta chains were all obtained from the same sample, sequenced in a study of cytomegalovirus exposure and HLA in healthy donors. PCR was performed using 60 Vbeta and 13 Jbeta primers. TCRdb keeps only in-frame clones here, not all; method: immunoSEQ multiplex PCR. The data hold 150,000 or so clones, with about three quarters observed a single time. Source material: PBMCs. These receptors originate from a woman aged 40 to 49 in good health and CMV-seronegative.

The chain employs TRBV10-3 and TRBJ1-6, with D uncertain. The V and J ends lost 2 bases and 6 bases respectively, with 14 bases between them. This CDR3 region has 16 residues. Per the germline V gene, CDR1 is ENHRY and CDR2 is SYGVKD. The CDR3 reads CAISERDSTGNSPLHF. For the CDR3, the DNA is TGTGCCATCAGTGAGAGAGATTCGACGGGTAATTCACCCCTCCACTTT.

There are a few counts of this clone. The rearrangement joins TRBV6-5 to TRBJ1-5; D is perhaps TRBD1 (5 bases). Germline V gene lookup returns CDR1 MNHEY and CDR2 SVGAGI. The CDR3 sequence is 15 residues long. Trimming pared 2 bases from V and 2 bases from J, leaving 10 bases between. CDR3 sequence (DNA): TGTGCCAGCAGTTACCGTGGGGCGGGCAATCAGCCCCAGCATTTT. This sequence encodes CASSYRGAGNQPQHF.

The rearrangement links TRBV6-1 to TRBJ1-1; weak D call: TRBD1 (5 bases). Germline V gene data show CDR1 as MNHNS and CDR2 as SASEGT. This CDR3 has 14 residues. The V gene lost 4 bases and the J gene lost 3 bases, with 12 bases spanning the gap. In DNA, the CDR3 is TGTGCCAGCAGTGCTCGGGGGGGGGACACTGAAGCTTTCTTT. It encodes CASSARGGDTEAFF.

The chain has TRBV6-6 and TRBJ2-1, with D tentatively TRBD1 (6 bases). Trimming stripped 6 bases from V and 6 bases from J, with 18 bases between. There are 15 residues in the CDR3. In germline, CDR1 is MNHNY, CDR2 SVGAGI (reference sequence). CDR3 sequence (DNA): TGTGCCAGCAGCCCAAGGGCAGGGGCAACCAATGAGCAGTTCTTC. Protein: CASSPRAGATNEQFF.

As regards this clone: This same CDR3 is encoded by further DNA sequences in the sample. The CDR3 loop is CASSFSGTAQETQYF. The CDR3 DNA reads TGTGCCAGCAGTTTTTCCGGGACAGCCCAAGAGACCCAGTACTTC. The chain carries TRBV28 and TRBJ2-5, with TRBD1 matching over 7 bases. The CDR3 has 15 residues. V shed 3 bases, J shed 1 base, and the junction held 5 bases outside the gene matches. From germline, CDR1 is MDHEN and CDR2 SYDVKM.

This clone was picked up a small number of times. The CDR3 protein is CASSSPPGYTF. In DNA, the CDR3 is TGTGCCAGCAGTTCCCCTCCCGGCTACACCTTC. The chain joins TRBV27 to TRBJ1-2; D unresolved. Germline assignment: CDR1 MNHEY and CDR2 SMNVEV (reference sequence). V lost 4 bases to trimming and J lost 8 bases, with 8 bases between them. The CDR3 has 11 amino acids.

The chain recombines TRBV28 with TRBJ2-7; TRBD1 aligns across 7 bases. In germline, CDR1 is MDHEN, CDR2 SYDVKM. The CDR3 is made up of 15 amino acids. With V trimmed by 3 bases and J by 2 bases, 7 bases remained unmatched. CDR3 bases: TGTGCCAGCAGTTTGCCGACAGGGATTCCCTACGAGCAGTACTTC. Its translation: CASSLPTGIPYEQYF.

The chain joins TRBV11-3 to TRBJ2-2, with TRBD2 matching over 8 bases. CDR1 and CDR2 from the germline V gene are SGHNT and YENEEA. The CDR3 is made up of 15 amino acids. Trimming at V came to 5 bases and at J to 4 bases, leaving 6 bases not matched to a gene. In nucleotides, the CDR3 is TGTGCCAGCAGCAGCACTAGCGGACCCACCGGGGAGCTGTTTTTT. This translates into CASSSTSGPTGELFF.

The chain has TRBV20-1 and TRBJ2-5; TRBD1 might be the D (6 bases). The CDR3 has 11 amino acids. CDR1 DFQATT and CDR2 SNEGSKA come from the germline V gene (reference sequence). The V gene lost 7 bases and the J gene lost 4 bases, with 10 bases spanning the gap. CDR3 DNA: TGCAGTGTTAGGGGGAGAGAGACCCAGTACTTC. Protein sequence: CSVRGRETQYF.

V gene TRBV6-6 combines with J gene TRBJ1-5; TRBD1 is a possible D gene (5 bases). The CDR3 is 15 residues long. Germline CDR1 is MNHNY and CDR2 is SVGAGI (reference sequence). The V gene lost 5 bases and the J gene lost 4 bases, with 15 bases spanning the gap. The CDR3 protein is CASSQLGGGNQPQHF. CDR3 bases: TGTGCCAGCAGTCAACTCGGGGGTGGAAATCAGCCCCAGCATTTT.

CDR3 nucleotide sequence: TGCGCCAGCAGCTTGGCCGCCCTAGCGGGGGCCTTAGAGACCCAGTACTTC. Translating it yields CASSLAALAGALETQYF. The chain couples TRBV5-1 to TRBJ2-5; 10 nucleotides agree with TRBD2. The CDR3 runs 17 residues. The J segment lost 4 bases and the V segment lost 0 bases, leaving 9 bases of the junction unmatched. Germline V gene lookup returns CDR1 SGHRS and CDR2 YFSETQ.

The CDR3 DNA reads as TGTGCCAGCAGCGTAGGAGGGCTTAGCACAGATACGCAGTATTTT. Translation gives CASSVGGLSTDTQYF. This chain uses TRBV9 with TRBJ2-3; possible D gene TRBD2, 5 bases. This CDR3 is built from 15 residues. Trimming removed 0 bases at V and 0 bases at J, with 8 bases between. The V gene's germline CDR1 is SGDLS and CDR2 YYNGEE.

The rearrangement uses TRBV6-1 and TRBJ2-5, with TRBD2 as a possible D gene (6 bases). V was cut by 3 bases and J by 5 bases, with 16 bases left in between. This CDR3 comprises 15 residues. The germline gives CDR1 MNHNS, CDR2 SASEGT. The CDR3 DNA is TGTGCCAGCAGTGAGTGGGGGGACCTGGGGGAGACCCAGTACTTC. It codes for CASSEWGDLGETQYF.

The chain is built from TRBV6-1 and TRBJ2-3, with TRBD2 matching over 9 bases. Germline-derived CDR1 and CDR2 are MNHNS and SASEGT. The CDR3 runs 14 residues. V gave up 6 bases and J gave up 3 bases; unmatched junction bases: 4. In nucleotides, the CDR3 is TGTGCCAGCAGGGGCGGGAGGGCAACAGATACGCAGTATTTT. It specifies CASRGGRATDTQYF.